This is a list of T cell receptor beta chains from one sample in a study of human T cells and chemical hapten exposure. TCRdb passed the 5' RACE reads through MiXCR, listing each CDR3 protein once. The repertoire has 65,000 to 90,000 distinct CDR3 sequences, more than 15% of them found once; the top ten carry under 7.5%. Source of these receptors: a female donor in good health. Each CDR3 is given with its conserved first and last residue. Each record gives: D gene, clone size, J gene, V gene, CDR3 DNA, CDR3 protein. A D gene is named only where the DNA matches it firmly. Part of the rows lack a size; the others show once, few, many or a class for expanded clones.

d_call: NA
clone_size: once
j_call: TRBJ2-3
v_call: TRBV20-1
cdr3_nt: TGCAGTGCTAGAGGGCCTAGCGTTGGATTTAGCACAGATACGCAGTATTTT
cdr3_aa: CSARGPSVGFSTDTQYF

d_call: NA
clone_size: many
j_call: TRBJ2-2
v_call: TRBV7-2
cdr3_nt: TGTGCCAGCAGCCCGGCAGGTCTAGCGTCCGGGGAGCTGTTTTTT
cdr3_aa: CASSPAGLASGELFF

d_call: NA
clone_size: NA
j_call: TRBJ1-3
v_call: TRBV12-3/TRBV12-4
cdr3_nt: TGTGCCACCGTAAGGGACGGAGATGGAAACACCATATATTTT
cdr3_aa: CATVRDGDGNTIYF

d_call: NA
clone_size: NA
j_call: TRBJ2-5
v_call: TRBV7-8
cdr3_nt: TGTGCCAGCAGCTTAGCGCGCTGGGGGGAGACCCAGTACTTC
cdr3_aa: CASSLARWGETQYF

d_call: NA
clone_size: few
j_call: TRBJ1-1
v_call: TRBV20-1
cdr3_nt: TGCAGTGCACAGGGGAACACTGAAGCTTTCTTT
cdr3_aa: CSAQGNTEAFF

d_call: NA
clone_size: NA
j_call: TRBJ1-1
v_call: TRBV5-8
cdr3_nt: TGTGCCAGCAGCTTAGAGTCAGGGTCTGAAGCTTTCTTT
cdr3_aa: CASSLESGSEAFF

d_call: NA
clone_size: NA
j_call: TRBJ1-1
v_call: TRBV7-2
cdr3_nt: TGTGCCAGCAGCCCATCCCTTAATGAAGCTTTCTTT
cdr3_aa: CASSPSLNEAFF

d_call: TRBD1
clone_size: few
j_call: TRBJ1-1
v_call: TRBV29-1
cdr3_nt: TGCAGCGTTAGGGGGCCTGGCACTGAAGCTTTCTTT
cdr3_aa: CSVRGPGTEAFF

d_call: NA
clone_size: NA
j_call: TRBJ1-1
v_call: TRBV7-9
cdr3_nt: TGTGCCAGCAGCCCGCAGATTGAAGCTTTCTTT
cdr3_aa: CASSPQIEAFF

d_call: TRBD2
clone_size: few
j_call: TRBJ2-7
v_call: TRBV5-1
cdr3_nt: TGCGCCAGCAGTTCTACCAAAAGGACTAGCGGGAGGACATACGAGCAGTACTTC
cdr3_aa: CASSSTKRTSGRTYEQYF

d_call: NA
clone_size: few
j_call: TRBJ2-7
v_call: TRBV10-3
cdr3_nt: TGTGCCATCAGTGAGTCGGGAGGGGGAAGCGAGCAGTACTTC
cdr3_aa: CAISESGGGSEQYF

d_call: TRBD2
clone_size: NA
j_call: TRBJ2-5
v_call: TRBV2
cdr3_nt: TGTGCCAGCAGTGGGACTAGCGGGAGACGAGAGACCCAGTACTTC
cdr3_aa: CASSGTSGRRETQYF

d_call: TRBD1
clone_size: NA
j_call: TRBJ1-2
v_call: TRBV4-1
cdr3_nt: TGCGCCAGCAGCCATGCGGGGCAGGGGGAGTATGGCTACACCTTC
cdr3_aa: CASSHAGQGEYGYTF

d_call: TRBD1
clone_size: NA
j_call: TRBJ1-1
v_call: TRBV10-2
cdr3_nt: TGCGCCAGCAGCCGTACAGGGGGCTACACTGAAGCTTTCTTT
cdr3_aa: CASSRTGGYTEAFF

d_call: NA
clone_size: many
j_call: TRBJ1-4
v_call: TRBV7-9
cdr3_nt: TGTGCCAGCAACGTGGCTCGGGGTACGGCTTCGAAACTGTTTTTT
cdr3_aa: CASNVARGTASKLFF

d_call: NA
clone_size: NA
j_call: TRBJ1-2
v_call: TRBV7-8
cdr3_nt: TGTGCCAGCAGCCCGGACGCCCAACCGTATGGCTACACCTTC
cdr3_aa: CASSPDAQPYGYTF

d_call: TRBD1
clone_size: NA
j_call: TRBJ1-4
v_call: TRBV29-1
cdr3_nt: TGCAGCGTTTCAGGGGGAGATCGTCGGGAAAAACTGTTTTTT
cdr3_aa: CSVSGGDRREKLFF

d_call: TRBD2
clone_size: NA
j_call: TRBJ2-1
v_call: TRBV5-4
cdr3_nt: TGTGCCAGCAGCTTGGCTGGACTAGCGGGAGGGGTTGATGAGCAGTTCTTC
cdr3_aa: CASSLAGLAGGVDEQFF

d_call: TRBD1
clone_size: NA
j_call: TRBJ1-6
v_call: TRBV12-3/TRBV12-4
cdr3_nt: TGTGCCAGCAGTTTGGACGGCAGGGGGAGTTCACCCCTCCACTTT
cdr3_aa: CASSLDGRGSSPLHF

d_call: NA
clone_size: many
j_call: TRBJ1-2
v_call: TRBV2
cdr3_nt: TGTGCCAGCCATATGGATTCTAACTATGGCTACACCTTC
cdr3_aa: CASHMDSNYGYTF

d_call: TRBD2
clone_size: NA
j_call: TRBJ2-3
v_call: TRBV5-4
cdr3_nt: TGTGCCAGCAGCTTAGAATACCACGCTGCCACAGAGCGGGAGAAAACAGATACGCAGTATTTT
cdr3_aa: CASSLEYHAATEREKTDTQYF

d_call: NA
clone_size: few
j_call: TRBJ1-3
v_call: TRBV27
cdr3_nt: TGTGCCAGCAGTTTAAGGAATAGGGGAAACACCATATATTTT
cdr3_aa: CASSLRNRGNTIYF

d_call: TRBD2
clone_size: NA
j_call: TRBJ2-7
v_call: TRBV4-2
cdr3_nt: TGTGCCAGCAGCCAAGAATCCGTCAGCGGGGGGGACTACGAGCAGTACTTC
cdr3_aa: CASSQESVSGGDYEQYF

d_call: TRBD2
clone_size: few
j_call: TRBJ2-7
v_call: TRBV20-1
cdr3_nt: TGCAGTGCTAGCGGGGGGGCGGGGAACAACGAGCAGTACTTC
cdr3_aa: CSASGGAGNNEQYF

d_call: TRBD2
clone_size: many
j_call: TRBJ2-2
v_call: TRBV7-2
cdr3_nt: TGTGCCAGCAGCTTATCGGGAGGGCTGACCGGGGAGCTGTTTTTT
cdr3_aa: CASSLSGGLTGELFF

d_call: NA
clone_size: few
j_call: TRBJ1-1
v_call: TRBV12-3/TRBV12-4
cdr3_nt: TGTGCCAGCAGTTTATGGGGGCAAACTGAAGCTTTCTTT
cdr3_aa: CASSLWGQTEAFF

d_call: TRBD1
clone_size: few
j_call: TRBJ1-5
v_call: TRBV12-3/TRBV12-4
cdr3_nt: TGTGCCAGCAGTCGGACCCAGGACAGGTATCAGCCCCAGCATTTT
cdr3_aa: CASSRTQDRYQPQHF

d_call: NA
clone_size: NA
j_call: TRBJ1-1
v_call: TRBV7-2
cdr3_nt: TGTGCCAGCAGCCTGAAAGGGGCTTCAATCACTGAAGCTTTCTTT
cdr3_aa: CASSLKGASITEAFF

d_call: NA
clone_size: NA
j_call: TRBJ1-4
v_call: TRBV12-3/TRBV12-4
cdr3_nt: TGTGCCAGTCGGCGTGGCAGTAATGAAAAACTGTTTTTT
cdr3_aa: CASRRGSNEKLFF

d_call: TRBD1
clone_size: NA
j_call: TRBJ1-1
v_call: TRBV18
cdr3_nt: TGTGCCAGCTCACTAGCGGGACAGGGTGTAGACACTGAAGCTTTCTTT
cdr3_aa: CASSLAGQGVDTEAFF

d_call: TRBD1
clone_size: NA
j_call: TRBJ1-1
v_call: TRBV20-1
cdr3_nt: TGCAGTGCTAGAGGCACGAGGGGGCGAAGCACTGAAGCTTTCTTT
cdr3_aa: CSARGTRGRSTEAFF

d_call: TRBD1
clone_size: few
j_call: TRBJ1-2
v_call: TRBV28
cdr3_nt: TGTGCCAGCAGTTCTACAGGGGTTGCCTATGGCTACACCTTC
cdr3_aa: CASSSTGVAYGYTF

d_call: NA
clone_size: NA
j_call: TRBJ1-2
v_call: TRBV2
cdr3_nt: TGTGCCAGCAGTGAAGGGGCCTCTAACTATGGCTACACCTTC
cdr3_aa: CASSEGASNYGYTF

d_call: NA
clone_size: few
j_call: TRBJ1-1
v_call: TRBV18
cdr3_nt: TGTGCCAGCTCACCACCCCGGCAGGGACTAAAGAACACTGAAGCTTTCTTT
cdr3_aa: CASSPPRQGLKNTEAFF

d_call: TRBD2
clone_size: once
j_call: TRBJ2-1
v_call: TRBV30
cdr3_nt: TGTGCCTGGAGAACCCCGGGACTAGCTGGCAATGAGCAGTTCTTC
cdr3_aa: CAWRTPGLAGNEQFF

d_call: NA
clone_size: NA
j_call: TRBJ2-7
v_call: TRBV12-3/TRBV12-4
cdr3_nt: TGTGCCAGCAGCCCCGGCAGAGGCTCGGGCGAGCAGTACTTC
cdr3_aa: CASSPGRGSGEQYF

d_call: NA
clone_size: few
j_call: TRBJ1-1
v_call: TRBV29-1
cdr3_nt: TGCAGCGTCGCTCCAGCGACATTTACAGGAGCTTTCTTT
cdr3_aa: CSVAPATFTGAFF

d_call: NA
clone_size: few
j_call: TRBJ1-1
v_call: TRBV20-1
cdr3_nt: TGCAGTGCTAGGGACACTGAAGCTTTCTTT
cdr3_aa: CSARDTEAFF